Listed here are 10 T cell receptor beta chains from one sample, sequenced in a study of blood T cell repertoires in COVID-19 (TCRdb year 2020). The library was generated by the immunoSEQ multiplex PCR assay. TCRdb took this table from immuneACCESS and kept in-frame rearrangements with V and J called. Such tables lack part of the clones; where checked against another copy, unresolved V genes explain under half of the gap, and the rest is unexplained. For this sample there are 130,000 or so clones; approximately 90% appear just once. The ten biggest clones cover about 1.5% of the sample. Material for sequencing was peripheral blood. Every receptor here comes from a human donor in a cohort sampled during active COVID-19.

The chain uses TRBV11-2 and TRBJ2-7; the match to TRBD1 covers 8 bases. Trimming at V came to 5 bases and at J to 4 bases, leaving 10 bases not matched to a gene. CDR1 is SGHAT and CDR2 is FQNNGV in the germline V gene. This CDR3 comprises 15 residues. This CDR3 is CASSGLGQGGYEQYF. The CDR3 DNA is TGTGCCAGCAGCGGCCTCGGACAGGGTGGGTACGAGCAGTACTTC.

The genes are TRBV2 and TRBJ1-6; tentative D call: TRBD1 (6 bases). V was cut by 7 bases and J by 7 bases, with 14 bases left in between. The CDR3 is 14 amino acids. Germline lookup yields CDR1 SNHLY and CDR2 FYNNEI. CDR3 DNA: TGTGCCAGCAATAATGCAGGGGTAAATTCACCCCTCCACTTT. Translation: CASNNAGVNSPLHF.

This clone was seen a single time. V usage is TRBV19 and J usage is TRBJ2-7; the D gene is possibly TRBD2 (5 bases). Looked up from germline, CDR1 is LNHDA and CDR2 is SQIVND (reference sequence). The V end lost 5 bases, the J end lost 4 bases, and 18 bases lay between the germline ends. The CDR3 sequence is 15 residues long. The CDR3 DNA follows: TGTGCCAGTAGTTTCTTTTCGGGGATGGGATACGAGCAGTACTTC. Translation gives CASSFFSGMGYEQYF.

As for this clone: This same CDR3 is encoded by further DNA sequences in the sample. This rearrangement joins TRBV28 to TRBJ2-7, with 7 bases identical to TRBD2. The V segment lost 1 base and the J segment 1 base; nucleotides outside the gene matches: 4. CDR3 size: 15 residues. Germline assignment: CDR1 MDHEN and CDR2 SYDVKM. This CDR3 is CASSLLASGSYEQYF. As DNA, the CDR3 is TGTGCCAGCAGTTTATTGGCTAGCGGTTCCTACGAGCAGTACTTC.

The chain joins TRBV3-1 (or the pseudogene TRBV3-2) to TRBJ1-5; weak D call: TRBD1 (5 bases). Trimming took 4 bases from V and 5 from J, leaving 12 bases between them. Germline values: CDR1 LGHDT, CDR2 YNNKEL (reference sequence). This CDR3 has 14 amino acids. The CDR3 bases are TGTGCCAGCAGCCTGTCCCAAGGGGATCAGCCCCAGCATTTT. Its protein product is CASSLSQGDQPQHF.

J is TRBJ2-5 and V is TRBV4-1, with a possible D match to TRBD2 (7 bases). Trimming pared 4 bases from V and 1 base from J, leaving 13 bases between. The CDR3 length is 15 residues. The germline V gene encodes CDR1 MGHRA and CDR2 YSYEKL. The DNA of the CDR3 is TGCGCCAGCAGCCGAGGGGGAGGGGTCCAAGAGACCCAGTACTTC. Its translation: CASSRGGGVQETQYF.

The V and J genes are TRBV11-2 and TRBJ1-3; no reliable D call. The CDR3 totals 14 residues. Trimming pared 1 base from V and 0 bases from J, leaving 4 bases between. Germline V gives CDR1 SGHAT, CDR2 FQNNGV. CDR3 sequence (DNA): TGTGCCAGCAGCTTAGTAAACTCTGGAAACACCATATATTTT. Its protein product is CASSLVNSGNTIYF.

The V call is TRBV30, the J call TRBJ2-5; D not certain. CDR1 and CDR2 (germline): GTSNPN, SVGIG (reference sequence). The ends were cut back, 0 bases at V and 1 base at J, with 9 bases in the middle. The CDR3 loop spans 14 amino acids. The chain's CDR3 is CAWSVSRFQETQYF. CDR3 nucleotide sequence: TGTGCCTGGAGTGTAAGTCGGTTCCAAGAGACCCAGTACTTC.

This chain uses TRBV5-1 with TRBJ1-5, with a tentative D call TRBD1 (5 bases). This CDR3 spans 15 amino acids. The germline V gene encodes CDR1 SGHRS and CDR2 YFSETQ. V was shortened by 4 bases and J by 4 bases, with 15 bases between the two germline ends. CDR3 residues: CASSPGGERNQPQHF. CDR3 nucleotides: TGCGCCAGCAGCCCGGGGGGGGAACGAAATCAGCCCCAGCATTTT.

CDR3 protein: CSVHGGNEKLFF. As DNA, the CDR3 is TGCAGCGTCCACGGGGGTAATGAAAAACTGTTTTTT. The chain recombines TRBV29-1 with TRBJ1-4, with D tentatively TRBD1 (5 bases). V was trimmed by 6 bases and J by 4 bases, leaving 9 bases between them. CDR3 length: 12 amino acids. Germline V gene lookup returns CDR1 SQVTM and CDR2 ANQGSEA.